One sample yielded the 14 T cell receptor beta chains listed below, sequenced in a study of blood T cell repertoires in COVID-19. Clones were read by immunoSEQ multiplex PCR, and TCRdb kept only the in-frame ones, dropping some. In the table there are roughly 250,000 clones, approximately 84% of which are singletons. Source material: peripheral blood. These receptors were collected from a person in their 70s with COVID-19, enrolled during active disease.

This clone has only a few counts. V and J are TRBV19 and TRBJ2-3, with 13 nucleotides matching TRBD2. The trim removed 4 bases at V and 4 bases at J, leaving 5 bases unmatched. The CDR3 is made up of 16 amino acids. Per the germline V gene, CDR1 is LNHDA and CDR2 is SQIVND (reference sequence). Here the CDR3 reads CASSTRTSGSSDTQYF. In DNA, the CDR3 is TGTGCCAGTAGTACCCGGACTAGCGGGAGTTCAGATACGCAGTATTTT.

The chain employs TRBV29-1 and TRBJ1-2; D is uncertain. Germline loops: CDR1 SQVTM, CDR2 ANQGSEA. V lost 7 bases and J lost 4, with 13 bases in between. This CDR3 is 12 amino acids long. The CDR3 loop is CSARREIYGYTF. For the CDR3, the DNA is TGCAGCGCAAGACGGGAAATCTATGGCTACACCTTC.

The V call is TRBV6-6, the J call TRBJ2-2; D call uncertain. The CDR3 has 12 residues. The ends were cut back, 7 bases at V and 1 base at J, with 4 bases in the middle. CDR1 and CDR2 (germline): MNHNY, SVGAGI (reference sequence). The CDR3 is CASNGNTGELFF. In nucleotides, the CDR3 is TGTGCCAGCAACGGGAACACCGGGGAGCTGTTTTTT.

The rearrangement joins TRBV4-1 to TRBJ2-3; perhaps TRBD1 as D (6 bases). The germline CDR1 and CDR2 sequences are MGHRA and YSYEKL. This CDR3 has 14 amino acids. Trimming pared 1 base from V and 5 bases from J, leaving 10 bases between. CDR3 region: CASSQVQGRDTQYF. The CDR3 region has the DNA TGCGCCAGCAGCCAAGTACAGGGACGAGATACGCAGTATTTT.

In this sample, this clone turned up once. The rearrangement uses TRBV7-7 and TRBJ1-5; D call uncertain. The germline V and J ends were trimmed by 4 bases and 5 bases, with 12 bases remaining between them. CDR1 and CDR2 from the germline V gene are SSHAT and FNYEAQ (reference sequence). The CDR3 has 14 amino acids. CDR3 protein: CASSSERLDQPQHF. The CDR3, as DNA: TGTGCCAGCAGCTCCGAGAGGTTGGATCAGCCCCAGCATTTT.

This sequence joins TRBV21-1 and TRBJ2-3; the DNA was not used to check the table's D call, TRBD1. TRBV21-1 is an annotated pseudogene. The CDR3 length is 19 residues. This CDR3 reads CASSKGSGLGAKSTDTQYF. CDR3 sequence (DNA): TGTGCCAGCAGCAAAGGATCGGGTCTAGGGGCCAAGAGCACAGATACGCAGTATTTT.

This clone was detected once. The chain combines TRBV5-4 with TRBJ1-4, with TRBD1 matching 7 bases. V was pared by 4 bases and J by 0 bases, with 15 bases of the junction left unmatched. The germline V gene has CDR1 SGHNT and CDR2 YYREEE (reference sequence). CDR3 length equals 19 residues. The CDR3 bases are TGTGCCAGCAGCCATGTGGGGGACAGCAAACTAGCAACTAATGAAAAACTGTTTTTT. The encoded protein is CASSHVGDSKLATNEKLFF.

V and J are TRBV5-1 and TRBJ2-7, with 7 bases aligning to TRBD2. CDR1 is SGHRS, CDR2 YFSETQ, per germline. The J segment lost 6 bases and the V segment lost 1 base, leaving 13 bases of the junction unmatched. This CDR3 has 16 residues. CDR3 sequence reads: CASSLSVGGSFGEQYF. CDR3 coding DNA: TGCGCCAGCAGCTTGTCGGTCGGCGGGAGCTTCGGCGAGCAGTACTTC.

The chain recombines TRBV19 with TRBJ2-1; 8 positions match TRBD2. The germline gives CDR1 LNHDA, CDR2 SQIVND (reference sequence). Trimming removed 5 bases from V and 2 bases from J; junction bases left unmatched: 5. This CDR3 spans 15 amino acids. CDR3 bases: TGTGCCAGTAGTCCGGGGGGGACTACCTACAATGAGCAGTTCTTC. Encoded protein: CASSPGGTTYNEQFF. The variable domain in full, with the rest retrieved from reference TRBV19 and TRBJ2-1, is DGGITQSPKYLFRKEGQNVTLSCEQNLNHDAMYWYRQDPGQGLRLIYYSQIVNDFQKGDIAEGYSVSREKKESFPLTVTSAQKNPTAFYLCASSPGGTTYNEQFFGPGTRLTVL.

This clone was seen ten or more times. The chain uses TRBV4-2 and TRBJ2-2, with D perhaps matching TRBD2 (5 bases). V lost 0 bases to trimming and J lost 3 bases, with 8 bases between them. The germline gives CDR1 LGHNA, CDR2 YNFKEQ. This CDR3 contains 15 residues. The CDR3 spells CASSQDTGDTGELFF. Written as DNA, the CDR3 is TGTGCCAGCAGCCAAGATACCGGGGACACCGGGGAGCTGTTTTTT.

V and J are TRBV9 and TRBJ1-3, with 9 bases lining up with TRBD1. Germline trimming cut 3 bases from V and 0 bases from J; bases unmatched to any gene: 4. The CDR3 totals 16 residues. In germline, CDR1 is SGDLS, CDR2 YYNGEE. The CDR3 is CASSAGQGYSGNTIYF. The CDR3 DNA follows: TGTGCCAGCAGCGCGGGACAGGGATACTCTGGAAACACCATATATTTT.

The chain combines TRBV5-1 with TRBJ2-1; the match to TRBD1 covers 8 bases. V was pared by 3 bases and J by 5 bases, with 7 bases of the junction left unmatched. The CDR3 is 15 amino acids. Germline values: CDR1 SGHRS, CDR2 YFSETQ. CDR3: CASSSQGASDNEQFF. CDR3 bases: TGCGCCAGCAGCTCGCAGGGGGCTTCGGACAATGAGCAGTTCTTC.

In this sample, this clone turned up once. Additional DNA sequences in this sample encode the identical CDR3. The gene calls are TRBV7-2 and TRBJ2-1; 10 bases agree with TRBD1. The CDR3 consists of 16 residues. V was pared by 6 bases and J by 1 base, with 6 bases of the junction left unmatched. CDR1 is SGHTA and CDR2 is FQGNSA in the germline V gene. The CDR3 sequence is CASRSPGQGSYNEQFF. The CDR3 region has the DNA TGTGCCAGCAGATCACCGGGACAGGGGTCCTACAATGAGCAGTTCTTC.

The chain couples TRBV2 to TRBJ2-7; D unclear. CDR1 SNHLY and CDR2 FYNNEI come from the germline V gene. The CDR3 is 14 amino acids. With 3 bases removed from V and 0 bases from J, the gap between germline ends came to 9 bases. This CDR3 is CASSERHLSYEQYF. The CDR3 DNA sequence: TGTGCCAGCAGTGAGCGTCACCTCTCCTACGAGCAGTACTTC. The complete variable domain, with remaining parts taken from reference TRBV2 and TRBJ2-7, reads EPEVTQTPSHQVTQMGQEVILRCVPISNHLYFYWYRQILGQKVEFLVSFYNNEISEKSEIFDDQFSVERPDGSNFTLKIRSTKLEDSAMYFCASSERHLSYEQYFGPGTRLTVT.